This entry is about one T cell receptor (beta chain). Its antigen has not been determined. Qualities for individual bases were not recorded, and no much larger clone is one base off. This sample is part of a study of OX40 agonist ivuxolimab in advanced cancers. Context from the whole study: Ivuxolimab was an agonistic, fully human IgG2 monoclonal antibody directed against OX40 (CD134), a costimulatory receptor. Peripheral TCRbeta sequencing was intended to test whether TCR sequence diversity was altered and clonal T-cell expansion was caused by ivuxolimab. In the dose-escalation cohort, 65% to 90% of patients were male, and the mean age was roughly 60 years, with a range of 23 to 79. Three dose-escalation patients achieved partial responses, one with hepatocellular carcinoma and two with cutaneous melanoma. Of the approximately 50 dose-escalation patients, hepatocellular carcinoma was present in 19, melanoma in around 15, renal cell carcinoma in 9 and head and neck cancer in 9. Patients were allowed to have had prior anti-PD-1, anti-PD-L1 or anti-CTLA-4 therapy, and approximately 40% of the dose-escalation patients had been treated with checkpoint inhibitors. The monotherapy dose-escalation portion (N of about 52 patients) of the phase I ivuxolimab trial is reported in the paper. Intravenous ivuxolimab was administered to patients every 2 weeks at six dose levels: 0.01, 0.1, 0.3, 1.5, 3 and 10 mg/kg. Overall results and qualifications from the work: Low levels of normalized T-cell clonal expansion were also seen in some patients who did not respond. Partial responders in the 0.1-3.0 mg/kg groups had among the lowest normalized peripheral clonal expansion, especially among CD8+ T cells. The antigen specificity of the peripheral T cells that underwent clonal expansion was not determined. At doses of 0.1 to 3.0 mg/kg, clonal expansion of both CD4+ and CD8+ T cells in blood was seen between baseline and week 6. After ivuxolimab, CD8+ T cells had more expanded clones than CD4+ T cells on average.

Genomic DNA was extracted from sorted cells for sequencing of the TCRbeta CDR3 region. TCRbeta CDR3 regions were sequenced using the immunoSEQ Assay. Not all clones reach the TCRdb copy of this immuneACCESS table, which keeps in-frame sequences only. Checked studies attribute under half of the gap to unresolved V genes and leave the rest unexplained. This sample holds 40,000 or so clones; roughly 87% were observed only once. The top ten clones comprise roughly 18% of the sample. Cut back by 6 bases and 0 bases, the V and J ends lie 12 bases apart. CDR1 and CDR2 are read off the germline V gene as SNHLY and FYNNEI. Inclusive of the bounding cysteine and phenylalanine, the CDR3 is 15 residues long. The only DNA kept is the CDR3, 45 bases in frame from the first base. Patients with autoimmune disease history or receiving systemic immunosuppression were excluded from the trial. In every dose cohort, peripheral blood was drawn for TCR sequencing at baseline, cycle 4 day 1, and cycle 7 day 1. The samples were drawn from a first-in-human, open-label, multicenter phase I dose-escalation trial of ivuxolimab. Adults with locally advanced or metastatic melanoma, renal cell, hepatocellular, or head and neck squamous cell carcinoma were enrolled in the trial. Before TCR sequencing, CD4+ T cells and CD8+ T cells from peripheral blood were sorted into separate populations.

The receptor's source is an adult with an advanced solid tumor such as melanoma, head and neck, liver or kidney cancer. Sample: CD4+ or CD8+ T cells sorted from blood, taken in a trial of the OX40 agonist ivuxolimab. The receptor chain draws on TRBV2 and TRBJ1-5; a tentative D call is TRBD1 (5 bases match). The nucleotides are TGTGCCAGCAGGCAGGGCTTTAATAGCAATCAGCCCCAGCATTTT. Translated, it reads CASRQGFNSNQPQHF.